One and the same sample provided the 7 T cell receptor beta chains below, sequenced in a study of T-cell reconstitution after alpha-beta-depleted transplantation in children (dated by TCRdb to about 2016). The method was PCR. The listed sequencing device is Illumina HiSeq 2500. To normalize quantification of the TCRbeta repertoire, the TCR libraries were built with molecular barcoding that relied on unique molecular identifiers. Clones were called with MiXCR by TCRdb after fastp trimmed the public reads at Q25, and only in-frame beta chains were retained. Rows are unified per CDR3 protein, each entry keeping the most common DNA and genes. The sample profile shows 200,000 to 250,000 distinct CDR3 sequences; around 8.4% of them were found once. The ten largest account for roughly 35% of the sample. Reading the label with the study, this specimen's treatment or condition is: allogeneic hematopoietic cell transplantation with graft depleted of TCRalphabeta T cells and CD19 B cells.

The sequenced sample was PBMCs, mostly from graft donor cells, obtained 360 days after TCRalphabeta/CD19-depleted stem cell transplant. The source of these receptors is a male patient between 2 and 10 years old who had a stem cell transplant for acute myeloid leukemia, so the T cells may come from the graft donor.

This clonotype was counted only a few times. The chain has TRBV20-1 and TRBJ2-7; D remains unclear. The CDR3 spans 12 residues. V lost 4 bases, J lost 0 bases, and 7 bases lay in between. Germline V gene sequence: CDR1 DFQATT, CDR2 SNEGSKA (reference sequence). The DNA for the CDR3 is TGCAGTGCTAAACTCCTCTCCTACGAGCAGTACTTC. This sequence encodes CSAKLLSYEQYF.

This clonotype has more than one count but fewer than ten. The junction does not match germline at one end; this may be a read error. The chain uses TRBV14 and TRBJ2-1; D is perhaps TRBD1 (5 bases). The germline V gene encodes CDR1 SGHDN and CDR2 FVKESK. The CDR3 extends over 14 amino acids. The CDR3 spells CASSQECRVDYNDF. As DNA, the CDR3 is TGTGCCAGCAGCCAAGAATGCAGGGTGGATTACAATGACTTC. Full variable domain (missing parts from reference TRBV14 and TRBJ2-1): EAGVTQFPSHSVIEKGQTVTLRCDPISGHDNLYWYRRVMGKEIKFLLHFVKESKQDESGMPNNRFLAERTGGTYSTLKVQPAELEDSGVYFCASSQECRVDYNDFGPGTRLTVL.

This clonotype was detected ten times or more. The V call is TRBV6-5, the J call TRBJ2-4; D is perhaps TRBD1 or TRBD2 (5 bases each). Trimming stripped 4 bases from V and 4 bases from J, with 11 bases between. Germline V gene sequence: CDR1 MNHEY, CDR2 SVGAGI. CDR3 length: 14 residues. The CDR3 coding sequence is TGTGCCAGCAGTTCGCCGGGACGGAAAAACATTCAGTACTTC. It specifies CASSSPGRKNIQYF.

This clonotype has only a few counts. The J gene is TRBJ1-4, the V gene TRBV2; 10 bases fit TRBD1. Per the germline V gene, CDR1 is SNHLY and CDR2 is FYNNEI. CDR3 length: 15 amino acids. With 6 bases clipped from V and 4 bases from J, the junction kept 5 bases outside the gene matches. The CDR3 sequence is CASRATGGYNEKLFF. In nucleotides, the CDR3 is TGTGCCAGCAGGGCGACAGGGGGCTATAATGAAAAACTGTTTTTT.

This clonotype was seen many times. The CDR3 region is CASSFRGRVTGELFF. The DNA for the CDR3 is TGTGCCAGCAGCTTCCGCGGGAGAGTCACCGGGGAGCTGTTTTTT. V is TRBV12-3 or TRBV12-4 and J is TRBJ2-2; 7 bases line up with TRBD2. CDR3 length: 15 amino acids. V shed 6 bases, J shed 4 bases, and the junction held 8 bases outside the gene matches.

This clonotype was counted between two and nine times. The CDR3 region is CAISATDTQYF. In DNA, the CDR3 is TGTGCCATCAGTGCCACAGATACGCAGTATTTT. J is TRBJ2-3 and V is TRBV10-3; D gene unclear. CDR3 length: 11 residues. Germline CDR1 reads ENHRY; CDR2 reads SYGVKD. The V end lost 4 bases, the J end lost 2 bases, and 1 base lay between the germline ends.

This chain connects TRBV3-1 to TRBJ2-7; 7 bases are shared with TRBD2. This CDR3 has 19 amino acids. The germline gives CDR1 LGHDT, CDR2 YNNKEL (reference sequence). The V and J ends lost 8 bases and 11 bases, in that order; junction bases with no gene match: 33. For the CDR3, the DNA is TGTGCCAGCTGTTCGAAGACATCTAATGGACTAGAGCCAAAGCCGGGGGAGTACTTC. Protein sequence: CASCSKTSNGLEPKPGEYF.